This note documents a single T cell receptor beta chain sequence. This clonotype was counted at least ten times. No cognate antigen has been identified for it. No quality values exist for individual bases; no much larger clone is one base distant. cDNA was synthesized by template-switch 5'RACE using a primer carrying a 10-nucleotide random unique molecular identifier by which each TCR transcript was tagged. Every sequencing run yielded over 200 million TCR-beta sequences covering 15-18 subjects. Total RNA was extracted with the RNeasy kit. The KAPA Real-time Library Amplification kit was used to amplify TCR-beta VDJ regions with primers for the TCR constant region and the 5'RACE anchor. Sample indexes and Illumina adaptors were added in a first PCR, and a second PCR then increased library yield. After purification with Ampure beads, the TCR product of roughly 650 bp was size-selected on a 2% E-gel SizeSelection system. Before pooling, libraries had their quality checked on a Bioanalyzer, their concentration measured with Qubit, and their quantity determined with the Kapa Library Quantification kit. An Illumina HiSeq 2500 was used to sequence the libraries paired-end at 2 x 150 bp. To increase sequence diversity, roughly 24-30% phiX was spiked into each library pool. In the source study's methods: Quality-filtered reads were processed with the UMI-based MiGEC pipeline, and over 85% of raw TCR sequences were removed by the MiGEC pipeline during error correction. VDJ genes were aligned to IMGT germline references, and each clonotype was defined by a unique CDR3 amino acid sequence together with V-J genes. VDJtools evaluated clonal expansion, Shannon diversity and CDR3 relatedness (CalcPairwiseDistances, ClusterSamples); CLCbio workbench built phylogenetic trees. Clones with at least 8 unique UMIs were defined as expanded, with this threshold being based on coefficient-of-variation modelling across technical triplicates. The public reads were reprocessed in TCRdb via fastp at Q25 and MiXCR, keeping in-frame beta chains. Identical CDR3 protein sequences are pooled into one entry, listed with their most common genes and DNA. The V and J calls here are based on TCRdb, not the publication. Across this sample there are 60,000 to 90,000 distinct CDR3 sequences, with roughly a tenth seen only once. The top ten clonotypes cover roughly 10% of the sample.

The time point label corresponds to: longitudinal time-point 1 (baseline). The healthy controls were volunteers from blood banks in Maryland, USA. Unsorted PBMC libraries were generated from 2 million PBMCs stored in RNAlater at -80 °C until RNA extraction. Peripheral blood underwent Ficoll-Hypaque density gradient centrifugation to isolate PBMCs, which were then cryopreserved in liquid nitrogen. The data derive from a study of neurological immune-mediated disorders (dated by TCRdb to about 2019). Background on the whole study: Peripheral blood TCR-beta repertoires from HTLV-I-associated myelopathy (HAM/TSP) patients, multiple sclerosis patients and healthy controls were compared by UMI-based sequencing. Longitudinal samples, technical triplicates and paired sorted CD4+ and CD8+ T-cell subsets, alongside PBMC samples, were included among the approximately 98 TCR-beta libraries. Each longitudinal HAM/TSP and healthy donor was sampled at 3 time-points spaced at about 3-40 month intervals. Of the 68 subjects in the cohort, about 15 were HAM/TSP patients, around 34 were multiple sclerosis patients, and 20 were healthy controls. Points the paper makes about the study in general: Across subjects, expanded clones never shared an identical CDR3 amino acid sequence, which suggests that the TCR-beta repertoires in every group were private. TCR clonal expansion was greatest in HAM/TSP patients and smallest in MS patients, who ranked below even healthy controls.

Measured from the cysteine to the phenylalanine, the CDR3 is 20 residues long. Only CDR3 DNA remains: 60 bases, in frame from the first base. Germline trimming: 0 bases from V, 1 base from J; junction bases outside gene matches: 14. CDR1 and CDR2 (DFQATT, SNEGSKA) derive from the germline V gene (reference sequence). Sequenced input: PBMCs. This sequence uses TRBV20-1 and TRBJ2-1; 11 bases in the junction line up with TRBD2. The sequence was obtained from a man under 40 in good health. The CDR3 sequence is CSARDRGQTSGSLSYNEQFF. The nucleotides read TGCAGTGCTAGAGATAGAGGCCAAACTAGCGGGAGTTTGTCCTACAATGAGCAGTTCTTC.